This T cell receptor beta chain comes out of a study of shared clonotypes between healthy human individuals. The test was conducted at deep level. Sequenced by immunoSEQ multiplex PCR; TCRdb stores in-frame clones only, minus some. The sample consists of hundreds of thousands of clones, roughly 79% of them appearing once. Donors comprised healthy HIV-negative adults lacking recent acute infections or vaccinations. Adults of Caucasian background living in Nashville, Tennessee made up all donors. This CDR3 region has 15 residues. Trimming stripped 0 bases from V and 2 bases from J, with 13 bases between. Germline V gene sequence: CDR1 GTSNPN, CDR2 SVGIG (reference sequence). There are a few counts of this clone.

The chain has TRBV30 and TRBJ2-5; no clear D gene. Sequences were obtained from PBMCs. The receptor's source is a woman between 40 and 50 years old in good health. Some clones in this sample may be carry-over from other donors' samples. In DNA, the CDR3 is TGTGCCTGGAGTGTACCTGGTGGGCTTCAAGAGACCCAGTACTTC. It is translated as CAWSVPGGLQETQYF. The full variable domain, its missing parts supplied by reference TRBV30 and TRBJ2-5, is SQTIHQWPATLVQPVGSPLSLECTVEGTSNPNLYWYRQAAGRGLQLLFYSVGIGQISSEVPQNLSASRPQDRQFILSSKKLLLSDSGFYLCAWSVPGGLQETQYFGPGTRLLVL.